The clone carrying this TCR beta chain has only a few counts. The antigen is not known. The CDR3 sequence is 14 residues long. Germline V gene lookup returns CDR1 SEHNR and CDR2 FQNEAQ (reference sequence). The J segment lost 3 bases and the V segment lost 3 bases, leaving 3 bases of the junction unmatched. Making the TCR beta libraries involved quantitative 5'-RACE with molecular barcodes. TCRdb recomputed calls from the 5' RACE reads with MiXCR, one row per CDR3 protein. Among around 150,000 distinct CDR3 sequences listed, roughly 10% were seen once. The record originates from a study of CD8 T cells in ankylosing spondylitis. The study's findings and limits: Clones tied to disease were said to be significantly enriched in matched ankylosing spondylitis synovial fluid. A subset of motif variants has previously been described in the synovial fluid and blood of reactive arthritis. Disease-linked clones bore a CD8+ phenotype and were relatively rare in peripheral blood.

The receptor comes from a male donor with ankylosing spondylitis or in good health (not recorded which). V gene TRBV7-9 combines with J gene TRBJ2-5, with 8 bases fitting TRBD1. Source material: blood, either unsorted or a sorted T cell fraction (not recorded which). CDR3 loop: CASSFQGAKETQYF. Here the CDR3 DNA reads TGTGCCAGCAGCTTTCAGGGGGCCAAAGAGACCCAGTACTTC.